Described below is a single T cell receptor (beta chain) sequence and its context. Next came a second PCR, run for about 6 to 11 cycles, which used a sample-barcoded 5' primer along with a J-beta primer mix. In TCRdb, the 5' RACE reads were re-called with MiXCR into one record per CDR3 protein. The data hold 1.5 million to 2 million distinct CDR3 sequences, with 35% to 50% observed a single time. The sample comes from a study of blood T cells in healthy people across ages. J was trimmed by 5 bases and V by 5 bases; bases with no gene match: 11. This CDR3 has 15 residues. Germline loops: CDR1 MNHEY, CDR2 SVGEGT.

The sample taken for sequencing was blood. The genes are TRBV6-2 or TRBV6-3 and TRBJ2-5, with 7 positions matching TRBD1. The source is a human donor in good health. The CDR3 loop is CASSRPTGAEETQYF. The CDR3 nucleotides are TGTGCCAGCAGTCGCCCTACAGGGGCAGAGGAGACCCAGTACTTC.